A single sample is the source of the 15 T cell receptor beta chains below, sequenced in a study of cytomegalovirus exposure and HLA in healthy donors. The PCR contained 60 Vbeta and 13 Jbeta primers. The data were produced by immunoSEQ multiplex PCR, yet TCRdb's version contains in-frame clones alone and is incomplete. The sample holds 150,000 to 200,000 clones; roughly 75% are singletons and the top ten take roughly 7.8%. Material: PBMCs. These receptors were taken from a woman in her thirties or forties in good health and CMV-seropositive.

V is TRBV5-1 and J is TRBJ2-5; no definite D call. The germline V gene has CDR1 SGHRS and CDR2 YFSETQ. This CDR3 spans 13 amino acids. Trimming stripped 1 base from V and 1 base from J, with 5 bases between. The CDR3 here is CASSLQFQETQYF. The CDR3 DNA follows: TGCGCCAGCAGCTTGCAGTTCCAAGAGACCCAGTACTTC.

The V and J genes are TRBV5-1 and TRBJ2-3; the D gene is possibly TRBD2 (6 bases). This CDR3 region has 14 residues. Germline V gene data show CDR1 as SGHRS and CDR2 as YFSETQ. Deletions cut 0 bases from V and 3 bases from J, with 8 bases between. This CDR3 reads CASSLVAGTDTQYF. The CDR3 nucleotides read TGCGCCAGCAGCTTGGTTGCGGGAACAGATACGCAGTATTTT.

This chain links TRBV28 with TRBJ2-5; D gene ambiguous. This CDR3 is built from 15 residues. Germline V CDR1 and CDR2: MDHEN, SYDVKM. Trimming shortened V by 2 bases and J by 2 bases, and 12 bases separated the two germline ends. CDR3 bases: TGTGCCAGCAGTTTAAACAACGCGAGGCAAGAGACCCAGTACTTC. It encodes CASSLNNARQETQYF.

The chain is built from TRBV27 and TRBJ2-7; perhaps TRBD1 as D (5 bases). The germline V gene encodes CDR1 MNHEY and CDR2 SMNVEV (reference sequence). The CDR3 sequence is 13 residues long. V shed 6 bases and J shed 8 bases, with 17 bases lying between them. The CDR3 nucleotides are TGTGCCAGCAGACTCCAGGGTTCGGAAAAGCAGTACTTC. This sequence encodes CASRLQGSEKQYF.

The genes are TRBV9 and TRBJ1-1; weak D call: TRBD1 (6 bases). The germline CDR1 and CDR2 sequences are SGDLS and YYNGEE. This CDR3 is built from 14 residues. V was pared by 7 bases and J by 1 base, with 14 bases between. CDR3: CASGAQGTNTEAFF. The CDR3 nucleotides are TGTGCCAGCGGCGCCCAGGGGACGAACACTGAAGCTTTCTTT.

This chain joins TRBV28 and TRBJ2-7, with 7 bases identical to TRBD1. The CDR3 is 13 amino acids. The germline CDR1 and CDR2 sequences are MDHEN and SYDVKM. V lost 9 bases to trimming and J lost 4 bases; unmatched junction nucleotides: 9. DNA for the CDR3: TGTGCCAGTGAGCGACAGGGTTTATACGAGCAGTACTTC. Translated, it gives CASERQGLYEQYF.

The chain joins TRBV28 to TRBJ1-1, with D uncertain. The CDR3 has 12 residues. Germline loops: CDR1 MDHEN, CDR2 SYDVKM. V was shortened by 5 bases and J by 3 bases, with 7 bases between the two germline ends. The CDR3 loop reads CASSPEDTEAFF. The CDR3 nucleotides read TGTGCCAGCAGTCCAGAGGACACTGAAGCTTTCTTT.

This clone was observed a handful of times. J is TRBJ2-1 and V is TRBV19, with a tentative D call TRBD1 (7 bases). Per the germline V gene, CDR1 is LNHDA and CDR2 is SQIVND (reference sequence). CDR3 size: 18 residues. V was pared by 1 base and J by 4 bases, with 20 bases between. Here the CDR3 reads CASSIGGGGTGLYNEQFF. CDR3 DNA: TGTGCCAGTAGTATAGGAGGGGGCGGGACCGGCTTATACAATGAGCAGTTCTTC.

This sequence joins TRBV6-5 and TRBJ2-1; D may be TRBD2 (6 bases). This CDR3 is built from 16 residues. CDR1 MNHEY and CDR2 SVGAGI come from the germline V gene. Trimming pared 4 bases from V and 0 bases from J, leaving 13 bases between. The CDR3 region is CASSFPTRGSYNEQFF. As DNA, the CDR3 is TGTGCCAGCAGTTTTCCAACGCGGGGCTCCTACAATGAGCAGTTCTTC.

This clone was detected a few times. The CDR3 nucleotides read TGTGCCAGCAGCTTAGGCCAGGGTGTCGGCGCTAACTATGGCTACACCTTC. This translates into CASSLGQGVGANYGYTF. V gene TRBV7-2 combines with J gene TRBJ1-2; possibly TRBD1 for D (5 bases). CDR1 SGHTA and CDR2 FQGNSA come from the germline V gene. V lost 1 base and J 0 bases, leaving 15 bases between the germline ends. This CDR3 contains 17 residues.

The chain combines TRBV7-9 with TRBJ1-3; no firm D call. V lost 3 bases and J lost 8, with 11 bases in between. Germline lookup yields CDR1 SEHNR and CDR2 FQNEAQ (reference sequence). CDR3 length: 13 amino acids. The CDR3 DNA reads as TGTGCCAGCAGCTTCCGGGATCGTGACACCATATATTTT. It translates to CASSFRDRDTIYF.

The chain carries TRBV5-5 and TRBJ2-7; the D gene is possibly TRBD2 (7 bases). This CDR3 region has 15 residues. The germline gives CDR1 SGHKS, CDR2 YYEKEE (reference sequence). Trimming removed 3 bases from V and 7 bases from J, with 20 bases in between. Here the CDR3 reads CASSYGLPRGGEQYF. CDR3 bases: TGTGCCAGCAGCTACGGGCTCCCAAGGGGGGGGGAGCAGTACTTC.

Points on this clone: One end of the junction fails to match germline, which may point to a read error. The chain has TRBV5-1 and TRBJ1-1, with D tentatively TRBD1 (6 bases). The CDR3 is 13 amino acids. Germline CDR1 is SGHRS and CDR2 is YFSETQ. The CDR3 bases are TGCGCCAGCAGCAGGGTAGGGGGGGACCCCCCCCTCTTT. Amino acids: CASSRVGGDPPLF.

This chain joins TRBV29-1 and TRBJ2-2, with D maybe TRBD1 (6 bases). With 5 bases removed from V and 7 bases from J, the gap between germline ends came to 17 bases. Germline V gives CDR1 SQVTM, CDR2 ANQGSEA. There are 14 residues in the CDR3. The CDR3 nucleotides read TGCAGCGTTTTGCCCGGACAGCCTTTCGGGGAGCTGTTTTTT. Protein: CSVLPGQPFGELFF.

This clone was counted between two and nine times. The chain joins TRBV15 to TRBJ1-5; 8 bases align to TRBD1. Losses at the gene ends were 4 bases for V and 1 base for J; bases not matched to a gene: 3. The CDR3 covers 15 residues. Per the germline V gene, CDR1 is LNHNV and CDR2 is YYDKDF (reference sequence). CDR3 loop: CATSTDRGSNQPQHF. For the CDR3, the DNA is TGTGCCACCAGCACCGACAGGGGAAGCAATCAGCCCCAGCATTTT.